This T cell receptor (beta chain) emerged from a study of somatic mutations in cytotoxic T cells in rheumatoid arthritis. Background on the study: Patients gave 30 ml EDTA peripheral blood immediately after diagnosis, prior to starting treatment. Broader study findings: Clonality of CD8+ T cells, which was compared between rheumatoid arthritis patients and age-matched healthy controls, did not differ significantly.

Losses at the gene ends were 7 bases for V and 4 bases for J; bases not matched to a gene: 11. Germline V lookup: CDR1 SGDLS, CDR2 YYNGEE. CDR3 length: 15 amino acids. Per the original methods: The authors compared patient CD8+ clones larger than 1% against published virus-specific TCRB sequences. Only a few of these clones matched. The protocol was immunoSEQ multiplex PCR, while the TCRdb copy is restricted to in-frame clones and leaves out a portion. The V and J calls and clone size are taken from that table; D and trimming were inferred from the DNA. The profile shows more than 15,000 clones, around 75% of them singletons. A note on this clone: Its antigen is still unknown.

The chain couples TRBV9 to TRBJ1-1; 9 bases map to TRBD1. The origin of this receptor is an adult with rheumatoid arthritis. Material for sequencing was CD8+ T cells sorted from blood. The CDR3 is CASQKGQGFSTEAFF. The DNA of the CDR3 is TGTGCCAGCCAAAAGGGACAGGGTTTTTCCACTGAAGCTTTCTTT.